The entry that follows covers one T cell receptor (beta chain) sequence. Germline loops: CDR1 LNHDA, CDR2 SQIVND (reference sequence). Trimming removed 5 bases at V and 1 base at J, with 8 bases between. The CDR3 spans 13 residues. The data are from a study of T cell repertoires in cytomegalovirus infection. TCRdb reprocessed the reads via MiXCR and lists one record per CDR3 protein. The table includes a few hundred thousand distinct CDR3 sequences, 15% to 20% detected once. The chain links TRBV19 to TRBJ2-5; D not resolved. The TCR originated in a human donor in good health (CMV status not recorded). Some clones in this sample may be carry-over from other donors' samples. Sequenced material: PBMCs. The CDR3 nucleotides are TGTGCCAGTAGTTCTATAATCCAAGAGACCCAGTACTTC. The encoded protein is CASSSIIQETQYF.